Listed below are T cell receptor beta chains from one sample, sequenced in a study of T cell responses to AZD1222 COVID-19 vaccine. Clones were read by immunoSEQ multiplex PCR, and TCRdb kept only the in-frame ones, dropping some. The profile shows roughly 130,000 clones, 85% to 95% of them singletons. This specimen consisted of peripheral blood, obtained on day 0 of AZD1222 vaccination. Receptors were obtained from an adult in good health. The CDR3 runs from the conserved cysteine through the conserved F or W. A D gene is named only where the DNA matches it firmly. Some rows mark clone size as missing; the rest say once, few, many or name a class of expanded clone.

clone_size j_call v_call d_call cdr3_nt cdr3_aa
NA TRBJ2-2 TRBV7-2 NA TGTGCCAGCAGCTCCCACCGAGGGGAGCTGTTTTTT CASSSHRGELFF
NA TRBJ1-2 TRBV7-2 NA TGTGCCAGCAGCTTAGGAGCGGAGGGGATCTATGGCTACACCTTC CASSLGAEGIYGYTF
NA TRBJ1-2 TRBV4-2 NA TGTGCCAGCAGCATCTCAGGAAACTATGGCTACACCTTC CASSISGNYGYTF
NA TRBJ2-7 TRBV5-1 TRBD1 TGCGCCAGCAGCTGGACGGGACAGGGGTACTACGAGCAGTACTTC CASSWTGQGYYEQYF
NA TRBJ1-3 TRBV2 NA TGTGCCAGCAGTGGGGGCCTCACCATCGGAAACACCATATATTTT CASSGGLTIGNTIYF
NA TRBJ2-7 TRBV2 NA TGTGCCAGCAGTGAATATCACGAGCAGTACTTC CASSEYHEQYF
NA TRBJ1-5 TRBV6-1 NA TGTGCCAGTAGTGATACGGGCGTCAATCAGCCCCAGCATTTT CASSDTGVNQPQHF
NA TRBJ2-1 TRBV11-1 TRBD2 TGTGCCAGCAGCTTAGCCGGACTAGCGGGAGGGGGGCAGTTCTTC CASSLAGLAGGGQFF
once TRBJ1-4 TRBV4-2 TRBD1 TGTGCCAGCAGCCGGGACAGGTTTAATGAAAAACTGTTTTTT CASSRDRFNEKLFF
NA TRBJ2-3 TRBV7-2 NA TGTGCCAGCAGCTTCCAAGGTACAGATACGCAGTATTTT CASSFQGTDTQYF
NA TRBJ1-2 TRBV29-1 NA TGCAGCATACGGGGTCCGGAGAACTATGGCTACACCTTC CSIRGPENYGYTF
NA TRBJ2-4 TRBV12-2 NA TGTGCAAGTCGCTTAGTGCAGGACAGAGAAAAAAACATTCAGTACTTC CASRLVQDREKNIQYF
NA TRBJ1-5 TRBV19 TRBD1 TGTGCCAGTAGTCTAGGGGGCCAGAGCAATCAGCCCCAGCATTTT CASSLGGQSNQPQHF
NA TRBJ2-3 TRBV9 NA TGTGCCAGCAGCGACGGTGTCTGGACGGGGACAGATACGCAGTATTTT CASSDGVWTGTDTQYF
NA TRBJ1-2 TRBV5-1 TRBD1 TGCGCCAGCAGCTTGGGGACGACAGGGAACTACACCTTC CASSLGTTGNYTF
NA TRBJ1-6 TRBV4-1 NA TGCGCCAGCAGCCCACCCGGTTCACCCCTCCACTTT CASSPPGSPLHF
NA TRBJ2-1 TRBV5-1 TRBD2 TGCGCCAGCAGGGCAAAACTAGCGGGAGGGTTGAATGAGCAGTTCTTC CASRAKLAGGLNEQFF
NA TRBJ2-7 TRBV7-9 NA TGTGCCAGCAACCTACCTCGGGTCGAGTCCTACGAGCAGTACTTC CASNLPRVESYEQYF
NA TRBJ2-7 TRBV7-9 NA TGTGCCAGCAGCTCCCGGTACCGGGTGAACGAGCAGTACTTC CASSSRYRVNEQYF